The 4 T cell receptor beta chains presented below share a single source sample, sequenced in a study of control samples from healthy donors and cancer patients. TCRdb keeps only in-frame clones here, not all; method: immunoSEQ multiplex PCR. This table has some 160,000 clones, about 94% appearing once. Sequencing used blood. These receptors originate from a middle-aged woman in good health.

The CDR3 region is CASSRELNYGYTF. In DNA, the CDR3 is TGTGCCAGCAGCCGAGAGTTGAACTATGGCTACACCTTC. V is TRBV7-8 and J is TRBJ1-2, with D hard to call. The CDR3 runs to 13 residues. V lost 5 bases and J lost 2, with 9 bases in between. From germline, CDR1 is SGHVS and CDR2 FQNEAQ.

This chain joins TRBV19 and TRBJ1-2; 8 bases match TRBD1. Trimming cost V 5 bases and J 0 bases; bases outside gene matches: 5. This CDR3 spans 15 amino acids. In germline, CDR1 is LNHDA, CDR2 SQIVND (reference sequence). The CDR3, as DNA: TGTGCCAGTAGTCCTGACAGGGGATCTAACTATGGCTACACCTTC. Translation gives CASSPDRGSNYGYTF.

The V and J genes are TRBV11-2 and TRBJ2-7; tentatively, D is TRBD1 (5 bases). Looked up from germline, CDR1 is SGHAT and CDR2 is FQNNGV. This CDR3 has 15 residues. Trimming shortened V by 1 base and J by 1 base, and 11 bases separated the two germline ends. CDR3 region: CASSLVAGSSYEQYF. The CDR3 nucleotides read TGTGCCAGCAGCTTAGTGGCAGGGTCGTCCTACGAGCAGTACTTC.

The V call is TRBV4-3, the J call TRBJ1-1; D is undetermined. Trimming pared 0 bases from V and 0 bases from J, leaving 17 bases between. The V gene's germline CDR1 is LGHNA and CDR2 YSLEER. This CDR3 is 18 amino acids long. CDR3 bases: TGCGCCAGCAGCCAAGATTCCCGCCAGCAAGTCATGAACACTGAAGCTTTCTTT. Translation gives CASSQDSRQQVMNTEAFF.